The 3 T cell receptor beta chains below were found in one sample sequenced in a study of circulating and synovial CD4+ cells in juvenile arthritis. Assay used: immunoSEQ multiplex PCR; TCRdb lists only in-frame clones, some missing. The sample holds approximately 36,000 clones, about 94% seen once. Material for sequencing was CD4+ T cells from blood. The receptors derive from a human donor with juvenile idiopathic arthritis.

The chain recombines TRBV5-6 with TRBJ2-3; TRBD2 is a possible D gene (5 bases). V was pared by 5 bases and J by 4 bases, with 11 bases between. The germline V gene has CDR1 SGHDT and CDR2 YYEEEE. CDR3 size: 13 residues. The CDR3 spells CASSPDFSDTQYF. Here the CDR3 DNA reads TGTGCCAGCAGTCCGGACTTTTCAGATACGCAGTATTTT.

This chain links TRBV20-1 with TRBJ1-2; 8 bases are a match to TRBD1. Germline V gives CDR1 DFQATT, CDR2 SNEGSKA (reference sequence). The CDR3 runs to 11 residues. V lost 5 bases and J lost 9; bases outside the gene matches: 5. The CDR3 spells CSARRQGSYTF. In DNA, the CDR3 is TGCAGTGCTCGACGACAGGGGAGCTACACCTTC.

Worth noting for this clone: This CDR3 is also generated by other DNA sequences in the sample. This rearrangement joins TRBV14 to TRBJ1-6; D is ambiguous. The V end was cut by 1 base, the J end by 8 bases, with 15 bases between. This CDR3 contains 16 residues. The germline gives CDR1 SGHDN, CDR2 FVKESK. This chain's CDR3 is CASSQGRGYRYSPLHF. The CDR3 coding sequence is TGTGCCAGCAGCCAAGGACGAGGGTATCGTTATTCACCCCTCCACTTT.